Below are 3 T cell receptor beta chains sequenced from a single sample in a study of response to subunit inactivated influenza vaccine (dated by TCRdb to the late 2010s). The receptor library was made with RT-PCR. This sample was sequenced with an Illumina HiSeq 2500. TCRdb's own reprocessing of the public reads used fastp at Q25 and MiXCR and kept productive beta chains. For every CDR3 protein sequence, its rows merge into one entry that carries the most common genes and DNA. The sample profile shows hundreds of thousands of distinct CDR3 sequences; around 22% of them were found once. The ten most abundant clones make up 10% of the sample. The specimen comprised PBMCs from blood, sampled approximately 22 months after vaccination. Source of these receptors: a man aged 50 to 75 who received an inactivated influenza vaccine. Donor details come from another sample of the same person, matched by shared clones.

A few counts support this clonotype. This sequence joins TRBV29-1 and TRBJ2-7; the match to TRBD2 covers 9 bases. V was clipped by 6 bases and J by 5 bases; unmatched bases: 5. Germline V lookup: CDR1 SQVTM, CDR2 ANQGSEA. This CDR3 is 12 amino acids long. CDR3 protein: CSVSLAGHEQYF. CDR3 coding DNA: TGCAGCGTAAGTCTAGCGGGGCACGAGCAGTACTTC.

The J gene is TRBJ1-4, the V gene TRBV7-9; no definite D call. The CDR3 runs to 11 residues. V was pared by 4 bases and J by 7 bases, with 4 bases between. CDR1 SEHNR and CDR2 FQNEAQ come from the germline V gene (reference sequence). The CDR3 region is CASSWSEKLFF. DNA of the CDR3: TGTGCCAGCAGCTGGAGTGAAAAACTGTTTTTT.

The chain couples TRBV5-1 to TRBJ2-1; 7 bases are a match to TRBD2. The CDR3 extends over 15 amino acids. The ends lost 5 bases at V and 9 bases at J; junction bases unmatched: 14. CDR1 is SGHRS, CDR2 YFSETQ, per germline. This CDR3 reads CASRSEGRGTGEQFF. The CDR3 region has the DNA TGCGCCAGCAGATCCGAAGGGCGGGGGACTGGTGAGCAGTTCTTC.